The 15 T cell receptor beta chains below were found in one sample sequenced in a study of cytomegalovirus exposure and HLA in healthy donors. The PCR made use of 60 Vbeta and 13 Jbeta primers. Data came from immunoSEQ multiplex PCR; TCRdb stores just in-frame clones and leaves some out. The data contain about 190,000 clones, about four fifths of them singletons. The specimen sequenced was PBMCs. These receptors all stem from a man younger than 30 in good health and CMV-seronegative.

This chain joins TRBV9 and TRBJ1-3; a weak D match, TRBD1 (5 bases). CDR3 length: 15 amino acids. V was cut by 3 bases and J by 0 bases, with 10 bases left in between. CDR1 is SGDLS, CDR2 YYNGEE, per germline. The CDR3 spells CASSGEGRSGNTIYF. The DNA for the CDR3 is TGTGCCAGCAGCGGGGAGGGACGCTCTGGAAACACCATATATTTT.

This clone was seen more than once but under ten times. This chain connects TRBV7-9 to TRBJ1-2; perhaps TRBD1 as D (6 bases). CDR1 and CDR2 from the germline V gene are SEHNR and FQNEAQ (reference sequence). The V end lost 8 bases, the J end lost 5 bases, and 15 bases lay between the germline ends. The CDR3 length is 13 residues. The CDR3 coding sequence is TGTGCCAGCGGAGCAGGGGCACCTTATGGCTACACCTTC. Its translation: CASGAGAPYGYTF.

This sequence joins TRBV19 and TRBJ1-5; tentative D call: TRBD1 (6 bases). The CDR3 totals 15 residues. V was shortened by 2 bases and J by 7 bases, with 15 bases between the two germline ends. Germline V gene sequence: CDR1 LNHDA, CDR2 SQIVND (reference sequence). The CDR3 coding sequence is TGTGCCAGTAGTATAATGGACAGCGGCCTGCAGCCCCAGCATTTT. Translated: CASSIMDSGLQPQHF.

As DNA, the CDR3 is TGCGCCAGCAGCCAAGCCGTCCAAGCGGGCCATTTGGGGTCGAGGTCTAATACGCAGTATTTT. Translated: CASSQAVQAGHLGSRSNTQYF. This rearrangement joins TRBV4-1 to TRBJ2-3; D might be TRBD2 (6 bases). The CDR3 covers 21 residues. Germline CDR1 reads MGHRA; CDR2 reads YSYEKL. V shed 1 base and J shed 7 bases, with 33 bases lying between them.

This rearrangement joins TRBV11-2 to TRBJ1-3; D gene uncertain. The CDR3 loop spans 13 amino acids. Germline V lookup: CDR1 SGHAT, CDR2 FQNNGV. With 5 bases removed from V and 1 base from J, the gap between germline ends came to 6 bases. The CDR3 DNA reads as TGTGCCAGCAGCCCCGGGTCTGGAAACACCATATATTTT. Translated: CASSPGSGNTIYF.

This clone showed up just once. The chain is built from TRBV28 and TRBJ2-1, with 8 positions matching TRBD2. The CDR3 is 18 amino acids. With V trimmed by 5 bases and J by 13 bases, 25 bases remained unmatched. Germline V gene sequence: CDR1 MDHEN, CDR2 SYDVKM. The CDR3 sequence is CASSKVLAREGRPREQFF. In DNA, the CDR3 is TGTGCCAGCAGTAAAGTCCTAGCTCGGGAGGGCCGACCTCGAGAACAGTTCTTC.

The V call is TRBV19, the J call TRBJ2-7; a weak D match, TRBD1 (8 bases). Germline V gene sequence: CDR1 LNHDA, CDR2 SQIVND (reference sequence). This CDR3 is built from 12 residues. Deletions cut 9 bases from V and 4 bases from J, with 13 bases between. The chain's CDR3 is CASGQGGYEQYF. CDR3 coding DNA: TGTGCCAGCGGACAGGGAGGGTACGAGCAGTACTTC.

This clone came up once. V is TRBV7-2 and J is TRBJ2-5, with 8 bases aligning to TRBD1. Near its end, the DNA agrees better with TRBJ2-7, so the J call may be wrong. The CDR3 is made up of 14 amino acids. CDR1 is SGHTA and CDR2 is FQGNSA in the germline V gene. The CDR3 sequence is CASSYLRGLYEQYF. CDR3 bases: TGTGCCAGCAGCTACCTCAGGGGGCTCTACGAGCAGTACTTC.

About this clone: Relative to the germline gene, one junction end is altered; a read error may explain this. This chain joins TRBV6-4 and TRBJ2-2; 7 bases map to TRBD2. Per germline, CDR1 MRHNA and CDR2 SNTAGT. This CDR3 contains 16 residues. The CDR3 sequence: CASSDSAGVGTGELFF. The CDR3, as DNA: TGTGCCAGCAGTGACTCGGCGGGAGTAGGTACCGGAGAGCTGTTTTTT.

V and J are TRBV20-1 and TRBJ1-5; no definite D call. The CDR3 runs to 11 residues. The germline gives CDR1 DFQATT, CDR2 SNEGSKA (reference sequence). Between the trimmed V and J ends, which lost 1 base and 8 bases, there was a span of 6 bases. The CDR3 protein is CSARGGEPQHF. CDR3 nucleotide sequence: TGCAGTGCTAGAGGTGGAGAGCCCCAGCATTTT.

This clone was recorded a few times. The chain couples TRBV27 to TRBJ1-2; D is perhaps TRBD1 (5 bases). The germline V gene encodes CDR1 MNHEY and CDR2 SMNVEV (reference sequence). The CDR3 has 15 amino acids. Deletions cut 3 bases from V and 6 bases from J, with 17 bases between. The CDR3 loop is CASSFQKRHRNGYTF. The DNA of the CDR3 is TGTGCCAGCAGTTTCCAAAAACGGCACAGGAATGGCTACACCTTC.

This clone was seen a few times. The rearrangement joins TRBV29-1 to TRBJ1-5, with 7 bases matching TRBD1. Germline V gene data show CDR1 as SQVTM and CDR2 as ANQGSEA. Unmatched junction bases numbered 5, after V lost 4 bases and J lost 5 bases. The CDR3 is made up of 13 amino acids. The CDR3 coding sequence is TGCAGCGTTGCGACAGGGTTTGATCAGCCCCAGCATTTT. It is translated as CSVATGFDQPQHF.

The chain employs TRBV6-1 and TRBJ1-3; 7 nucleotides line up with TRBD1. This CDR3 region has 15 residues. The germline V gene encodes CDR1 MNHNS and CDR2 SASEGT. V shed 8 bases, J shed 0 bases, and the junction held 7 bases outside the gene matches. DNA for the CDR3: TGTGCCAGCGGGGTTACAGGGGTCTCTGGAAACACCATATATTTT. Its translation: CASGVTGVSGNTIYF.

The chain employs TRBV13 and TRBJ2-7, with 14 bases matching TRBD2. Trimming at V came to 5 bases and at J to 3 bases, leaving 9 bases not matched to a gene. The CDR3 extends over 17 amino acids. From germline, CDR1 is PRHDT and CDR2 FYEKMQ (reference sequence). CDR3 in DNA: TGTGCCAGCAGCAAGGGACTAGCGGGAGACTCGTACTACGAGCAGTACTTC. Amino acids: CASSKGLAGDSYYEQYF. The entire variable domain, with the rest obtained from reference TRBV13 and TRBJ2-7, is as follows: AAGVIQSPRHLIKEKRETATLKCYPIPRHDTVYWYQQGPGQDPQFLISFYEKMQSDKGSIPDRFSAQQFSDYHSELNMSSLELGDSALYFCASSKGLAGDSYYEQYFGPGTRLTVT.

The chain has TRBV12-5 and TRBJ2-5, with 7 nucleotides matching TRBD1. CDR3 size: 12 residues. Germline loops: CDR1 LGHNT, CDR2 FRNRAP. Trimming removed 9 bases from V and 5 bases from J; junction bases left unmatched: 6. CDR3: CASSGTVETQYF. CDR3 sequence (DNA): TGTGCTAGCTCCGGGACAGTCGAGACCCAGTACTTC.